The 21 T cell receptor beta chains below all came from one sample that was sequenced in a study of T cells in Graves' hyperthyroidism and ophthalmopathy. Researchers took RNA transcripts and amplified the TCR beta CDR3 regions from them. A set of HTBI primers served as the primers for a first-round RT-PCR of the TCR CDR3. TCRdb independently ran MiXCR on the multiplex PCR reads; one entry per CDR3 protein. Of fewer than 650,000 distinct CDR3 sequences in the sample, 11% to 15% are singletons; the top ten hold over 11%. Sequenced sample: blood. These receptors all stem from a woman aged 40 to 50 with Graves' hyperthyroidism.

This clonotype occurred many times. The chain uses TRBV6-1 and TRBJ2-3; 13 bases match TRBD2. CDR3 size: 15 residues. Germline CDR1 MNHNS, CDR2 SASEGT. Trimming at V came to 5 bases and at J to 6 bases, leaving 5 bases not matched to a gene. The CDR3 region has the DNA TGTGCCAGCAGTAGGACTAGCGGGAGAAAGGATACGCAGTATTTT. Translated: CASSRTSGRKDTQYF.

This clonotype was detected ten times or more. For the CDR3, the DNA is TGCGCCAGCAGGCAACTAGCGGGGGTGGGGTACAATGAGCAGTTCTTC. This gives the protein CASRQLAGVGYNEQFF. The chain combines TRBV10-2 with TRBJ2-1; the match to TRBD2 covers 11 bases. CDR1 is WSHSY and CDR2 is SAAADI in the germline V gene. The length of the CDR3 is 16 residues. J lost 4 bases, V lost 6 bases, and 8 bases had no gene match.

This clonotype was found a few times. The rearrangement uses TRBV20-1 and TRBJ1-5; D remains unclear. Trimming took 5 bases from V and 7 from J, leaving 12 bases between them. There are 12 residues in the CDR3. Germline V lookup: CDR1 DFQATT, CDR2 SNEGSKA (reference sequence). The CDR3 spells CSALRTGQPQHF. The CDR3 bases are TGCAGTGCTCTCCGGACCGGGCAGCCCCAGCATTTT.

This clonotype was counted only a few times. The chain couples TRBV5-5 to TRBJ1-5; D might be TRBD1 (6 bases). The CDR3 consists of 17 residues. The V end lost 4 bases, the J end lost 0 bases, and 17 bases lay between the germline ends. Germline CDR1 reads SGHKS; CDR2 reads YYEKEE (reference sequence). CDR3 sequence (DNA): TGTGCCAGCAGCGGGCTAGGGGGGGACTATAGCAATCAGCCCCAGCATTTT. Its protein is CASSGLGGDYSNQPQHF.

This clonotype was seen ten or more times. This chain connects TRBV20-1 to TRBJ2-3; TRBD2 matches 8 bases. Looked up from germline, CDR1 is DFQATT and CDR2 is SNEGSKA (reference sequence). The V gene end was trimmed by 6 bases and the J gene end by 5 bases; junction bases not matched to a gene: 13. The CDR3 is 15 amino acids. CDR3: CSAAGVGYGRDTQYF. The CDR3 DNA reads as TGCAGTGCAGCGGGAGTTGGCTATGGGCGAGATACGCAGTATTTT.

The chain is built from TRBV19 and TRBJ2-1; no definite D call. Germline loops: CDR1 LNHDA, CDR2 SQIVND (reference sequence). Trimming removed 3 bases at V and 7 bases at J, with 19 bases between. The CDR3 consists of 16 residues. The CDR3 coding sequence is TGTGCCAGTAGTATTCGAAGTTCCAAGGTAGGGAATGAGCAGTTCTTC. This codes for CASSIRSSKVGNEQFF.

In its sample, this clonotype was seen many times. This sequence joins TRBV29-1 and TRBJ2-3, with 9 positions matching TRBD2. CDR3 size: 14 residues. Germline CDR1 is SQVTM and CDR2 is ANQGSEA. CDR3 DNA sequence: TGCAGTGCTTCTAGCGGGATGGGCACAGATACGCAGTATTTT. It codes for CSASSGMGTDTQYF.

For this clonotype: A read error is possible here, since a much larger clone lies one base away. The V call is TRBV5-5, the J call TRBJ2-3; possible D gene TRBD1, 6 bases. V lost 2 bases and J 5 bases, leaving 12 bases between the germline ends. The germline CDR1 and CDR2 sequences are SGHKS and YYEKEE (reference sequence). There are 14 residues in the CDR3. CDR3 sequence: CASSLGSRGDTQYF. The CDR3 nucleotides are TGTGCCAGCAGCTTAGGGTCCAGGGGAGATACGCAGTATTTT.

This clonotype was observed at least ten times. This chain uses TRBV28 with TRBJ2-6; possibly TRBD1 for D (5 bases). This CDR3 has 15 residues. V lost 6 bases and J lost 0, with 9 bases in between. The germline V gene encodes CDR1 MDHEN and CDR2 SYDVKM. Here the CDR3 reads CASRARDSGANVLTF. CDR3 DNA: TGTGCCAGCAGAGCCAGGGACTCTGGGGCCAACGTCCTGACTTTC.

This clonotype was found many times. The chain has TRBV28 and TRBJ2-2; D call uncertain. Germline CDR1 MDHEN, CDR2 SYDVKM. V was clipped by 4 bases and J by 7 bases, with 4 bases between them. The length of the CDR3 is 11 residues. This CDR3 is CASSSGGELFF. The CDR3 DNA reads as TGTGCCAGCAGTTCGGGCGGGGAGCTGTTTTTT.

This clonotype was observed a handful of times. At one boundary the junction diverges from the germline segment, which might be a read error. The genes are TRBV7-3 and TRBJ1-1; 8 bases are a match to TRBD1. The CDR3 consists of 18 residues. Germline CDR1 and CDR2: SGHTA and FQGTGA. CDR3: CAISLIPAGGAMNTEAFF. Here the CDR3 DNA reads TGTGCCATCAGCTTAATACCGGCAGGGGGCGCGATGAACACTGAAGCTTTCTTT.

The V call is TRBV7-9, the J call TRBJ2-5, with D uncertain. Trimming took 5 bases from V and 4 from J, leaving 17 bases between them. The CDR3 covers 15 residues. The germline V gene encodes CDR1 SEHNR and CDR2 FQNEAQ (reference sequence). DNA for the CDR3: TGTGCCAGCAGCAGCCGCATGGCTTTAGCAGAGACCCAGTACTTC. It translates to CASSSRMALAETQYF.

This clonotype appeared many times. This chain connects TRBV5-1 to TRBJ1-2; D remains ambiguous. Germline loops: CDR1 SGHRS, CDR2 YFSETQ. The CDR3 runs 13 residues. V lost 0 bases and J lost 1, with 4 bases in between. The DNA for the CDR3 is TGCGCCAGCAGCTTGGAGGATAACTATGGCTACACCTTC. It specifies CASSLEDNYGYTF.

This chain links TRBV20-1 with TRBJ2-7; D perhaps matches TRBD1 (6 bases). The CDR3 is made up of 13 amino acids. Trimming stripped 4 bases from V and 0 bases from J, with 10 bases between. Germline assignment: CDR1 DFQATT and CDR2 SNEGSKA (reference sequence). CDR3 in DNA: TGCAGTGCTAAAGGGACAAACTCCTACGAGCAGTACTTC. Protein product: CSAKGTNSYEQYF.

This clonotype has only a few counts. A junction boundary mismatches the germline segment, possibly from a read error. The genes are TRBV6-9 and TRBJ1-3, with a tentative D call TRBD1 (6 bases). This CDR3 is built from 14 residues. Germline CDR1 is MNHGY and CDR2 is SVAAGI. The CDR3 reads CASNDRNSGNTIYF. CDR3 nucleotide sequence: TGCGCCAGCAATGACAGGAATTCTGGAAACACCATATATTTT.

The chain joins TRBV5-6 to TRBJ2-2; tentative D call: TRBD1 (6 bases). The germline V gene has CDR1 SGHDT and CDR2 YYEEEE. V dropped 3 bases and J dropped 2 bases, with 14 bases sitting between them. The CDR3 sequence is 16 residues long. The CDR3 nucleotides are TGTGCCAGCAGCTCACCGGGACACCCAAACACCGGGGAGCTGTTTTTT. Its protein is CASSSPGHPNTGELFF. The full variable domain, with the rest looked up from reference TRBV5-6 and TRBJ2-2, is DAGVTQSPTHLIKTRGQQVTLRCSPKSGHDTVSWYQQALGQGPQFIFQYYEEEERQRGNFPDRFSGHQFPNYSSELNVNALLLGDSALYLCASSSPGHPNTGELFFGEGSRLTVL.

Ten or more counts support this clonotype. The CDR3 sequence: CASTFTSANTGELFF. In DNA form, the CDR3 reads TGTGCCAGCACATTTACTAGCGCGAACACCGGGGAGCTGTTTTTT. The rearrangement uses TRBV5-5 and TRBJ2-2, with 7 bases matching TRBD2. The germline V gene encodes CDR1 SGHKS and CDR2 YYEKEE (reference sequence). Trimming cost V 6 bases and J 0 bases; bases outside gene matches: 5. The CDR3 length is 15 residues.

There are many counts of this clonotype. The gene calls are TRBV29-1 and TRBJ2-7; D may be TRBD2 (6 bases). Germline V lookup: CDR1 SQVTM, CDR2 ANQGSEA. The CDR3 loop spans 13 amino acids. Trimming pared 4 bases from V and 6 bases from J, leaving 16 bases between. Here the CDR3 reads CSVVGSGLSEQYF. CDR3 nucleotides: TGCAGCGTTGTAGGCAGCGGGTTGAGCGAGCAGTACTTC.

This clonotype was found many times. CDR3 coding DNA: TGTGCCAGCACCCGACTAGAGGAAGAGACCCAGTACTTC. It is translated as CASTRLEEETQYF. The V gene is TRBV7-9, the J gene TRBJ2-5, with D possibly matching TRBD2 (6 bases). V was clipped by 7 bases and J by 3 bases, with 12 bases between them. CDR3 length: 13 amino acids. Per germline, CDR1 SEHNR and CDR2 FQNEAQ (reference sequence).

The V call is TRBV20-1, the J call TRBJ2-1; perhaps TRBD2 as D (6 bases). The CDR3 consists of 15 residues. V was clipped by 0 bases and J by 0 bases, with 9 bases between them. Germline V lookup: CDR1 DFQATT, CDR2 SNEGSKA (reference sequence). The CDR3 DNA is TGCAGTGCTAGAGATGTGGGGGGCTCCTACAATGAGCAGTTCTTC. Its protein product is CSARDVGGSYNEQFF.

V and J are TRBV4-2 and TRBJ1-3; perhaps TRBD1 as D (5 bases). Trimming cost V 0 bases and J 11 bases, with 17 bases left between them. CDR3 size: 15 residues. The germline CDR1 and CDR2 sequences are LGHNA and YNFKEQ. As DNA, the CDR3 is TGTGCCAGCAGCCAAGACCAGGGAGGTGCGGCCGCCATATATTTT. Translating gives CASSQDQGGAAAIYF.